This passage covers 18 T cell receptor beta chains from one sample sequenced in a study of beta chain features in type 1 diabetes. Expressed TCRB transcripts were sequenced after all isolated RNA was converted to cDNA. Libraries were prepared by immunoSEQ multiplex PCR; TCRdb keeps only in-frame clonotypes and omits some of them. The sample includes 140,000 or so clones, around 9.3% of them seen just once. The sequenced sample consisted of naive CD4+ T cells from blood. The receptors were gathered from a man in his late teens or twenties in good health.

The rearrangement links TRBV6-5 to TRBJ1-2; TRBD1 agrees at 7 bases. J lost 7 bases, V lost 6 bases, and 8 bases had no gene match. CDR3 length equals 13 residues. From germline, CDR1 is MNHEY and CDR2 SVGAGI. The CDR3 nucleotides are TGTGCCAGCAGGGACAGGCGTATCTCTGGCTACACCTTC. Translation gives CASRDRRISGYTF.

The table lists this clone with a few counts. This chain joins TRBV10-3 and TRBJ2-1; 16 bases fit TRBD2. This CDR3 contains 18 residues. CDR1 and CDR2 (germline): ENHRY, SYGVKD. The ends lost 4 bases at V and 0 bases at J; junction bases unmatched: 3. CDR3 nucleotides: TGTGCCATCAGTGGGGGACTAGCGGGGGGGCTCTCCTACAATGAGCAGTTCTTC. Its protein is CAISGGLAGGLSYNEQFF.

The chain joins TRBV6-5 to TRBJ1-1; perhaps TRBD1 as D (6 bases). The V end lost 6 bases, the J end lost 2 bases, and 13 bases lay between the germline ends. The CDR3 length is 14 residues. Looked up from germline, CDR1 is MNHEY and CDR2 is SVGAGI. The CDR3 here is CASSVDRSNTEAFF. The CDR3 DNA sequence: TGTGCCAGCAGCGTAGACAGGAGCAACACTGAAGCTTTCTTT.

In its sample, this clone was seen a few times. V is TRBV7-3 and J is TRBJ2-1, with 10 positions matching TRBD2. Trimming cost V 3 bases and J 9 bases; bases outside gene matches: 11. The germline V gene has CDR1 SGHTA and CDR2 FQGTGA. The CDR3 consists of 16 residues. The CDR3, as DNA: TGTGCCAGCAGCTTGGGGGCTAGCGGGGGTGGTGTTGAGCAGTTCTTC. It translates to CASSLGASGGGVEQFF.

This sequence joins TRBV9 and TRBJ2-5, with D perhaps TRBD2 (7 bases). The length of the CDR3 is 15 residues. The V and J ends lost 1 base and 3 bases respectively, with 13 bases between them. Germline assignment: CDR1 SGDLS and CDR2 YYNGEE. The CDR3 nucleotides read TGTGCCAGCAGCGTAAGGGGGGGAACGGAAGAGACCCAGTACTTC. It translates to CASSVRGGTEETQYF. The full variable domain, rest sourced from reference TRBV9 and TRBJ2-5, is DSGVTQTPKHLITATGQRVTLRCSPRSGDLSVYWYQQSLDQGLQFLIQYYNGEERAKGNILERFSAQQFPDLHSELNLSSLELGDSALYFCASSVRGGTEETQYFGPGTRLLVL.

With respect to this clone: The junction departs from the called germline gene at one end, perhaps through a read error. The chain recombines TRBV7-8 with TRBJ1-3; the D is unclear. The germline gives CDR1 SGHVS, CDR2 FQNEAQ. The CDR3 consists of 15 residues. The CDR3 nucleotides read TGTGCCAGCAGCCCAAGTCCGGGAGAGGGAAGCACCATATATTTT. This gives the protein CASSPSPGEGSTIYF.

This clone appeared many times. CDR3 sequence (DNA): TGTGCCAGCAGCCCGACAGGGAGTGTGCAGTACTTC. It specifies CASSPTGSVQYF. This chain connects TRBV7-2 to TRBJ2-7; TRBD1 agrees at 7 bases. CDR1 is SGHTA and CDR2 is FQGNSA in the germline V gene. Germline trimming cut 5 bases from V and 9 bases from J; bases unmatched to any gene: 7. The CDR3 has 12 residues.

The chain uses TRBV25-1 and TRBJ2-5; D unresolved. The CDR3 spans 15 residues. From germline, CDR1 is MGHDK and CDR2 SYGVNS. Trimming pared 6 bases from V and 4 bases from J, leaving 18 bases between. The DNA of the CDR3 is TGTGCCAGCAGCTCAGTCTTGAGACTGCCAGAGACCCAGTACTTC. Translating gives CASSSVLRLPETQYF.

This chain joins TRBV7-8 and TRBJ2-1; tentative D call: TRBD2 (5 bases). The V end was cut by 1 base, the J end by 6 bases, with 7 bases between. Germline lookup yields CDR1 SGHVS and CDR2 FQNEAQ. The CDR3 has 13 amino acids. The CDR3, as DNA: TGTGCCAGCAGCTTAGGAGGGTCCAATGAGCAGTTCTTC. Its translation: CASSLGGSNEQFF. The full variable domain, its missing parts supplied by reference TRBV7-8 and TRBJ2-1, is GAGVSQSPRYKVAKRGQDVALRCDPISGHVSLFWYQQALGQGPEFLTYFQNEAQLDKSGLPSDRFFAERPEGSVSTLKIQRTQQEDSAVYLCASSLGGSNEQFFGPGTRLTVL.

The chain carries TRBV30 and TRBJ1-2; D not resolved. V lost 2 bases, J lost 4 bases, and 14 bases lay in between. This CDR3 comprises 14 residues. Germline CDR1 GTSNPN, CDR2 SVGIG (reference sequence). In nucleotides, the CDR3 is TGTGCCTGGAGTTTCGCAGGCACTAGCTATGGCTACACCTTC. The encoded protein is CAWSFAGTSYGYTF.

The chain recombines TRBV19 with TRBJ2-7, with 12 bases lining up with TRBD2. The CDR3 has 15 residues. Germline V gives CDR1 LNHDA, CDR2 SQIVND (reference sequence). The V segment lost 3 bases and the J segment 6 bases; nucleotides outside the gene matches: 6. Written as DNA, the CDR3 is TGTGCCAGTAGTATCTCTAGCGGGGGGGCCTTCGAGCAGTACTTC. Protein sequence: CASSISSGGAFEQYF.

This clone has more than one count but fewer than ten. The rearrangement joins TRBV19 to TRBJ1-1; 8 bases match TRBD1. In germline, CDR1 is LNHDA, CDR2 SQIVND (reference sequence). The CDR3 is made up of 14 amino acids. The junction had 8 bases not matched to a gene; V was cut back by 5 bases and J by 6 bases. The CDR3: CASSLGQGTAEAFF. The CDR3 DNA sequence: TGTGCCAGTAGTTTAGGACAGGGCACCGCTGAAGCTTTCTTT.

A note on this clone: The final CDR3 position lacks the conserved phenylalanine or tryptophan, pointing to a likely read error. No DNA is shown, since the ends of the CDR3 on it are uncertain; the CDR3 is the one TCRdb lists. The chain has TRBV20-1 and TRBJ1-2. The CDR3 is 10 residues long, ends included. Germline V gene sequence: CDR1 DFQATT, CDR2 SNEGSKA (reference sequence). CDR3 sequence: CSALPPEAWS.

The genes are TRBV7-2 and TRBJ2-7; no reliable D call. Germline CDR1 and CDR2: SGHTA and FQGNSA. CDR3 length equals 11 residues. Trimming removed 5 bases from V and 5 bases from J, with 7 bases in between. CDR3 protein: CASSQRNEQYF. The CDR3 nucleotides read TGTGCCAGCAGCCAGAGGAACGAGCAGTACTTC.

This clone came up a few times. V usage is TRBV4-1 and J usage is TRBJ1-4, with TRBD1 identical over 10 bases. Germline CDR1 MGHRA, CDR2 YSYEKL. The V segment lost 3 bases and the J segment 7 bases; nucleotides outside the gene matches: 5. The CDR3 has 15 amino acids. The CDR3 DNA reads TGCGCCAGCAGCCAGCCGCGGACAGGGGGTGAAAAACTGTTTTTT. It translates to CASSQPRTGGEKLFF.

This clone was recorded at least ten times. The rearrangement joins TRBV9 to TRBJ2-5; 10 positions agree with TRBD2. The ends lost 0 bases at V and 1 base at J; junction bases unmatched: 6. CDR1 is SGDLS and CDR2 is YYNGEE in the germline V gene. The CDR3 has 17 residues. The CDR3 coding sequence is TGTGCCAGCAGCGTAGGACCTAGCGGGGGACGCCAAGAGACCCAGTACTTC. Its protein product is CASSVGPSGGRQETQYF.

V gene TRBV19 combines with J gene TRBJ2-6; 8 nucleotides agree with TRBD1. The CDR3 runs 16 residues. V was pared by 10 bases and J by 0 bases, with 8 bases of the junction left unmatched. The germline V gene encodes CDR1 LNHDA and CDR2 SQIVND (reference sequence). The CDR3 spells CATSTGVLSGANVLTF. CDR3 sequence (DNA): TGTGCCACCTCGACAGGGGTTCTCTCTGGGGCCAACGTCCTGACTTTC.

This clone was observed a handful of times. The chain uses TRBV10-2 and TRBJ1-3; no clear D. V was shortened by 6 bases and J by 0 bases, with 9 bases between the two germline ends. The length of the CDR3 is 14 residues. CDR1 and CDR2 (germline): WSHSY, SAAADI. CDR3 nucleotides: TGCGCCAGCAGCTCGAGCCTCTCTGGAAACACCATATATTTT. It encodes CASSSSLSGNTIYF.